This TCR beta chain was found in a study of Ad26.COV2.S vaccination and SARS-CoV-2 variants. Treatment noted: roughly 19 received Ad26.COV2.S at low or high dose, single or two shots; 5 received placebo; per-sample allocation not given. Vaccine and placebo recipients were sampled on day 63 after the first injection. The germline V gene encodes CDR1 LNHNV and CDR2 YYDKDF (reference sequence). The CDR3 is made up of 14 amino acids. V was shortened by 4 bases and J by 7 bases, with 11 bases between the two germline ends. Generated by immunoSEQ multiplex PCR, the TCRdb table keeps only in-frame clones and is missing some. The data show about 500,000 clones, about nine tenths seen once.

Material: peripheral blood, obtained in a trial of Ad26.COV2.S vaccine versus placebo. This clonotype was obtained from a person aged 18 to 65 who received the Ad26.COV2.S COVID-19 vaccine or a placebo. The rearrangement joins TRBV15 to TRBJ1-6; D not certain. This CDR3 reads CATSNSAGNSPLHF. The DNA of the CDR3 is TGTGCCACCAGCAACTCAGCGGGGAATTCACCCCTCCACTTT.